One sample yielded the 27 T cell receptor beta chains listed below, sequenced in a study of cytomegalovirus exposure and HLA in healthy donors. The repertoire was sequenced with immunoSEQ multiplex PCR; TCRdb's copy has only in-frame clones and lacks some. The sample includes more than 90,000 clones, approximately 93% of them seen just once. Sequenced input: PBMCs. These receptors originate from a woman between 25 and 40 years old in good health and CMV-seropositive.

The rearrangement links TRBV23-1 to TRBJ1-5; D is undetermined. TRBV23-1 is an ORF, with its function uncertain. The V end was cut by 3 bases, the J end by 3 bases, with 15 bases between. The CDR3 is 16 residues long. The chain's CDR3 is CASSQRSKPPNQPQHF. Written as DNA, the CDR3 is TGCGCCAGCAGTCAGCGGTCGAAACCACCCAATCAGCCCCAGCATTTT.

The chain has TRBV6-6 and TRBJ1-2, with 8 bases lining up with TRBD1. Looked up from germline, CDR1 is MNHNY and CDR2 is SVGAGI (reference sequence). This CDR3 comprises 16 residues. Losses at the gene ends were 2 bases for V and 10 bases for J; bases not matched to a gene: 15. CDR3: CASSYGQGSFRDDYTF. Written as DNA, the CDR3 is TGTGCCAGCAGTTACGGACAGGGAAGCTTTCGGGATGACTACACCTTC.

V usage is TRBV5-6 and J usage is TRBJ2-2; TRBD2 aligns across 7 bases. This CDR3 is built from 15 residues. Germline loops: CDR1 SGHDT, CDR2 YYEEEE. V lost 1 base to trimming and J lost 6 bases; unmatched junction nucleotides: 6. This CDR3 reads CASSLPGGGAGELFF. The CDR3 DNA reads as TGTGCCAGCAGCTTGCCGGGAGGCGGCGCCGGGGAGCTGTTTTTT.

J is TRBJ2-2 and V is TRBV7-9; D not resolved. This CDR3 is 11 amino acids long. V was clipped by 7 bases and J by 8 bases, with 8 bases between them. Per germline, CDR1 SEHNR and CDR2 FQNEAQ (reference sequence). CDR3 sequence (DNA): TGTGCCAGCAACGATGCGGGGGAGCTGTTTTTT. It yields the protein CASNDAGELFF.

The CDR3 nucleotides read TGCGCCAGCAGCTTACTACCGACTACCACATTAGCCAAAAACATTCAGTACTTC. This encodes CASSLLPTTTLAKNIQYF. V and J are TRBV5-1 and TRBJ2-4, with D maybe TRBD2 (5 bases). Per germline, CDR1 SGHRS and CDR2 YFSETQ. V lost 2 bases and J 0 bases, leaving 18 bases between the germline ends. The CDR3 extends over 18 amino acids.

The CDR3 region is CASSEERWGEEVNRSGSGNTIYF. Written as DNA, the CDR3 is TGTGCCAGCAGTGAAGAGCGGTGGGGAGAAGAGGTCAACAGAAGCGGATCTGGAAACACCATATATTTT. This sequence joins TRBV6-1 and TRBJ1-3; D uncertain. Deletions cut 1 base from V and 1 base from J, with 32 bases between. From germline, CDR1 is MNHNS and CDR2 SASEGT. The CDR3 is made up of 23 amino acids.

V is TRBV28 and J is TRBJ2-1, with 7 nucleotides matching TRBD2. The CDR3 covers 19 residues. Germline V gene sequence: CDR1 MDHEN, CDR2 SYDVKM. The J segment lost 7 bases and the V segment lost 5 bases, leaving 23 bases of the junction unmatched. The CDR3 sequence: CASSTITLPPGGALNEQFF. CDR3 bases: TGTGCCAGCAGTACAATAACCCTCCCCCCGGGAGGAGCTCTTAATGAGCAGTTCTTC.

The table lists this clone with a count of one. The chain joins TRBV6-1 to TRBJ2-7; D is ambiguous. Germline V lookup: CDR1 MNHNS, CDR2 SASEGT. The V end was cut by 2 bases, the J end by 3 bases, with 5 bases between. The CDR3 spans 12 residues. CDR3 sequence (DNA): TGTGCCAGCAGTGAATCCATCTACGAGCAGTACTTC. As protein: CASSESIYEQYF.

V is TRBV6-6 and J is TRBJ2-5, with 7 bases fitting TRBD2. The V gene's germline CDR1 is MNHNY and CDR2 SVGAGI (reference sequence). The CDR3 totals 16 residues. After removal of 2 bases from V and 10 bases from J, the junction contained 16 bases not matched to a gene. The CDR3 reads CASSYESRSRGGDQYF. Written as DNA, the CDR3 is TGTGCCAGCAGTTACGAATCTAGGAGCCGTGGGGGGGACCAGTACTTC.

The chain links TRBV7-2 to TRBJ2-1; 13 bases are shared with TRBD2. This CDR3 comprises 14 residues. V lost 4 bases, J lost 15 bases, and 9 bases stayed unmatched. Germline assignment: CDR1 SGHTA and CDR2 FQGNSA. CDR3 protein: CASSSGLAGDFLFF. CDR3 bases: TGTGCCAGCAGCTCCGGACTAGCGGGAGACTTTTTGTTCTTC.

The chain couples TRBV7-8 to TRBJ1-1, with D perhaps TRBD1 (6 bases). Trimming took 2 bases from V and 4 from J, leaving 8 bases between them. The CDR3 consists of 13 residues. Germline V gene lookup returns CDR1 SGHVS and CDR2 FQNEAQ. The CDR3 loop is CASSLKGGTEAFF. CDR3 nucleotide sequence: TGTGCCAGCAGCTTAAAAGGGGGCACTGAAGCTTTCTTT. Full variable domain (remainder filled in from reference TRBV7-8 and TRBJ1-1): GAGVSQSPRYKVAKRGQDVALRCDPISGHVSLFWYQQALGQGPEFLTYFQNEAQLDKSGLPSDRFFAERPEGSVSTLKIQRTQQEDSAVYLCASSLKGGTEAFFGQGTRLTVV.

This chain links TRBV6-5 with TRBJ2-7; the D is unclear. The CDR3 loop spans 14 amino acids. V was shortened by 0 bases and J by 5 bases, with 11 bases between the two germline ends. Germline V gene lookup returns CDR1 MNHEY and CDR2 SVGAGI. The CDR3 DNA reads TGTGCCAGCAGTTACTCTCCTAGGAGACACGAGCAGTACTTC. Residues: CASSYSPRRHEQYF.

The chain recombines TRBV5-1 with TRBJ2-3; 7 bases fit TRBD2. The germline CDR1 and CDR2 sequences are SGHRS and YFSETQ. The CDR3 extends over 15 amino acids. V lost 0 bases, J lost 2 bases, and 3 bases stayed unmatched. As DNA, the CDR3 is TGCGCCAGCAGCTTGGGACTAGCTGCCACAGATACGCAGTATTTT. It yields the protein CASSLGLAATDTQYF.

The chain employs TRBV5-1 and TRBJ2-7; D possibly corresponds to TRBD2 (5 bases). Germline V gives CDR1 SGHRS, CDR2 YFSETQ. CDR3 length: 15 amino acids. The V gene lost 8 bases and the J gene lost 2 bases, with 20 bases spanning the gap. CDR3 protein: CASTGLTRGTYEQYF. In DNA form, the CDR3 reads TGCGCCAGTACGGGATTGACTCGGGGAACCTACGAGCAGTACTTC.

This chain's CDR3 is CASSFSVSGELFF. CDR3 DNA: TGCGCCAGCAGCTTTAGCGTCTCCGGGGAGCTGTTTTTT. The chain has TRBV5-1 and TRBJ2-2, with D possibly matching TRBD2 (5 bases). Germline values: CDR1 SGHRS, CDR2 YFSETQ. Trimming left V 2 bases short and J 6 bases short, with 8 bases between. The CDR3 is 13 residues long.

The rearrangement links TRBV9 to TRBJ2-7; 9 bases line up with TRBD2. Germline V gene data show CDR1 as SGDLS and CDR2 as YYNGEE. Trimming at V came to 2 bases and at J to 3 bases, leaving 3 bases not matched to a gene. The CDR3 loop spans 14 amino acids. CDR3 in DNA: TGTGCCAGCAGCGTGGGGACTAGCATCTACGAGCAGTACTTC. It is translated as CASSVGTSIYEQYF.

V gene TRBV11-3 combines with J gene TRBJ2-3, with a tentative D call TRBD2 (5 bases). With 1 base removed from V and 6 bases from J, the gap between germline ends came to 14 bases. CDR3 length: 15 amino acids. CDR1 is SGHNT and CDR2 is YENEEA in the germline V gene. The CDR3 reads CASSLGGKVSDTQYF. Here the CDR3 DNA reads TGTGCCAGCAGCTTAGGAGGGAAGGTCTCCGATACGCAGTATTTT.

This chain links TRBV11-2 with TRBJ2-7; 8 bases map to TRBD1. This CDR3 contains 15 residues. V shed 3 bases, J shed 1 base, and the junction held 5 bases outside the gene matches. Germline V gives CDR1 SGHAT, CDR2 FQNNGV. CDR3 amino acids: CASSFRQGPSYEQYF. In DNA form, the CDR3 reads TGTGCCAGCAGCTTCCGACAGGGGCCGTCCTACGAGCAGTACTTC.

V and J are TRBV12-5 and TRBJ1-1; tentatively, D is TRBD1 (6 bases). In germline, CDR1 is LGHNT, CDR2 FRNRAP. The V gene lost 2 bases and the J gene lost 1 base, with 14 bases spanning the gap. The CDR3 spans 16 residues. The CDR3 here is CASGLPIATGNTEAFF. The CDR3 bases are TGTGCTAGTGGTTTGCCCATAGCGACAGGGAACACTGAAGCTTTCTTT.

This clone was detected once. The V gene is TRBV5-1, the J gene TRBJ1-1, with D unclear. V was cut by 0 bases and J by 0 bases, with 18 bases left in between. The length of the CDR3 is 18 residues. Germline CDR1 and CDR2: SGHRS and YFSETQ. CDR3 DNA sequence: TGCGCCAGCAGCTTGGTACCGGGGAAACCTTCGGTGAACACTGAAGCTTTCTTT. As protein: CASSLVPGKPSVNTEAFF.

The chain is built from TRBV18 and TRBJ1-3, with D hard to call. The CDR3 is made up of 16 amino acids. Germline V gene data show CDR1 as KGHSH and CDR2 as LQKENI. Trimming stripped 2 bases from V and 0 bases from J, with 11 bases between. The CDR3 here is CASSPSNRSSGNTIYF. In DNA form, the CDR3 reads TGTGCCAGCTCACCATCAAACAGAAGCTCTGGAAACACCATATATTTT.

The CDR3 region has the DNA TGTGCCAGCAGCCAAATTAGCCCGGTCACTGAAGCTTTCTTT. This sequence encodes CASSQISPVTEAFF. The chain links TRBV28 to TRBJ1-1; D is unclear. The germline V and J ends were trimmed by 6 bases and 4 bases, with 15 bases remaining between them. Germline V gives CDR1 MDHEN, CDR2 SYDVKM. The CDR3 is 14 amino acids.

V usage is TRBV7-2 and J usage is TRBJ2-3, with 8 bases lining up with TRBD1. The CDR3 extends over 15 amino acids. V gave up 4 bases and J gave up 2 bases; unmatched junction bases: 5. Germline lookup yields CDR1 SGHTA and CDR2 FQGNSA. Here the CDR3 reads CASSSTGGSTDTQYF. The CDR3 coding sequence is TGTGCCAGCAGCTCAACAGGGGGATCCACAGATACGCAGTATTTT.

V usage is TRBV7-2 and J usage is TRBJ1-1; 7 nucleotides match TRBD1. Trimming cost V 4 bases and J 1 base; bases outside gene matches: 15. The CDR3 consists of 18 residues. From germline, CDR1 is SGHTA and CDR2 FQGNSA. The CDR3 bases are TGTGCCAGCAGCTACAAGTCACTCCAGGGGGTGTGGAACACTGAAGCTTTCTTT. It yields the protein CASSYKSLQGVWNTEAFF.

The chain joins TRBV27 to TRBJ2-1, with 8 bases lining up with TRBD2. The CDR3 length is 16 residues. Germline assignment: CDR1 MNHEY and CDR2 SMNVEV (reference sequence). Trimming cost V 3 bases and J 4 bases; bases outside gene matches: 8. The CDR3 loop is CASSFKPAGVYNEQFF. DNA of the CDR3: TGTGCCAGCAGTTTTAAGCCAGCGGGAGTTTACAATGAGCAGTTCTTC.

This chain uses TRBV30 with TRBJ2-2, with D uncertain. V was shortened by 5 bases and J by 3 bases, with 10 bases between the two germline ends. Germline V gives CDR1 GTSNPN, CDR2 SVGIG (reference sequence). CDR3 length: 13 amino acids. The CDR3 nucleotides are TGTGCCTGGGGGCAGGAATACACCGGGGAGCTGTTTTTT. Protein: CAWGQEYTGELFF. Combining the CDR3 with reference TRBV30 and TRBJ2-2 gives the whole variable domain SQTIHQWPATLVQPVGSPLSLECTVEGTSNPNLYWYRQAAGRGLQLLFYSVGIGQISSEVPQNLSASRPQDRQFILSSKKLLLSDSGFYLCAWGQEYTGELFFGEGSRLTVL.

This sequence joins TRBV5-1 and TRBJ1-4; D unresolved. The CDR3 sequence is 15 residues long. The ends were cut back, 0 bases at V and 7 bases at J, with 13 bases in the middle. From germline, CDR1 is SGHRS and CDR2 YFSETQ. CDR3 DNA: TGCGCCAGCAGCTTGGCCTCTGGGAGACTTGAAAAACTGTTTTTT. Translation gives CASSLASGRLEKLFF.